Listed here is a single TCR beta chain. This clonotype has only a few counts. Its target antigen remains unknown. No much larger clone is present one base from it, and per-base qualities are unavailable. Ophthalmopathy patients had moderately to severely active disease, Clinical Activity Score of at least 3, NOSPECS grade of at least 4, and duration under 3 months. Any patient with an uncontrolled infection, another autoimmune disease, pregnancy or lactation was excluded. Diagnoses were established on the basis of clinical symptoms, serum thyroxine and TRAb, thyroid ultrasound, and orbital computed tomography. Ficoll-Paque density gradient centrifugation was used to isolate PBMCs from approximately 10 ml of fresh peripheral blood. Total RNA was extracted using Trizol reagent, and RNA quality was assessed on an Agilent 2100 Bioanalyzer. The TCR beta CDR3 regions were amplified from the RNA transcripts. The first round of RT-PCR for the TCR CDR3 was performed with the HTBI primer set and the Qiagen OneStep RT-PCR kit. A second multiplex PCR round built the libraries, followed by size selection and purification. Paired-end sequencing of the libraries was performed with 100 bp reads on an Illumina HiSeq2000. For the original study's pipeline: SOAPnuke was used to process the raw data, with reads discarded if the reads contained adapters or uncalled bases, had a mean Phred below 15, or lacked an exact constant-primer or identifier match. High-quality paired reads were merged using COPE v1.2.5, and each unique nucleotide sequence was defined as a clonotype. MiTCR v1.1 was used to align the clonotypes against IMGT TRBV, TRBD and TRBJ reference segments. The analysis included only V-J combinations with a frequency above 0.0001, which together covered approximately 99% of the repertoires. A TCS score was defined as the ratio of F50 (clonal expansion) to E x V (chaos), with BLOSUM62-based TCRdist applied between CDR3 peptides within each V-J. Welch's t-statistics and random forest reduced just over 500 V-J features to about 13, which were used in a naive Bayes classifier (R e1071). In-frame beta chains were kept once TCRdb had trimmed the public reads at Q25 with fastp and called clones with MiXCR. Merged by CDR3 protein, the rows form single entries marked with the most common genes and DNA. These V and J calls derive from TCRdb rather than the authors' analysis. In all, the sample holds hundreds of thousands of distinct CDR3 sequences, and about 15% of those were seen once. The ten largest clones capture 9.5% to 15% of the sample.

V sheds 3 bases and J sheds 7 bases, leaving 7 bases between their ends. The CDR3 starts with the cysteine, ends with the phenylalanine, and has 12 residues. Only the CDR3 region is kept as DNA, spanning 36 bases read in frame from base 1. The germline V gene (reference sequence) sets CDR1 to LGHDT and CDR2 to YNNKEL. This sample stems from a study of T cells in Graves' hyperthyroidism and ophthalmopathy (dated by TCRdb to between 2018 and 2021). About the full investigation: Peripheral blood samples were taken at the time of initial diagnosis, prior to any treatment. A discovery cohort of fewer than 110 patients, roughly 43 with Graves' ophthalmopathy and about 58 with stable Graves' hyperthyroidism, was used to find distinguishing TCR V-J signatures. Prospective prediction of ophthalmopathy was tested in an independent validation cohort of 18 hyperthyroidism patients and roughly 16 patients who later progressed to ophthalmopathy. The 100 or so discovery patients were randomly divided into training and test sets at a 7:3 ratio. The study also compared thyroid tissue and blood T-cell repertoires from five or six Graves' hyperthyroidism patients. Once sampling was done, hyperthyroidism patients were given methimazole at a starting dose of 30 mg daily, whereas ophthalmopathy patients were given high-dose intravenous methylprednisolone. According to the paper, TCR Vbeta CDR3 sequencing was carried out on 120 to 150 peripheral blood samples, which came from under 50 ophthalmopathy, roughly 75 hyperthyroidism and about 17 progressor patients. What the study reported, not specific to this receptor: Ophthalmopathy was separated from stable hyperthyroidism by a 13 V-J signature model, with over 85% sensitivity and approximately 81% specificity obtained in cross-validation and 80%/75% obtained in testing. Sample size was not statistically predetermined, and blinding of investigators to group allocation was not performed. In validation, the model predicted progression to ophthalmopathy with roughly 70% sensitivity and approximately 78% specificity, a median of approximately 6.5 months before onset. Blood samples also contained most of the expanded thyroid clonotypes (frequency above 0.001), which suggests that blood repertoires may reflect thyroid immune responses.

This sequence was found in a woman aged 50 to 60 with Graves' ophthalmopathy. Sequencing was done on a sample of blood. Recombination connected TRBV3-1 to TRBJ1-3; a tentative D match to TRBD1 spans 5 bases. CDR3 loop: CASSQGTNTIYF. The nucleotides are TGTGCCAGCAGCCAGGGGACGAACACCATATATTTT.